This T cell receptor beta chain was found in a study of identical twins. This CDR3 has 14 residues. Germline CDR1 LNHDA, CDR2 SQIVND (reference sequence). V was clipped by 7 bases and J by 8 bases; unmatched bases: 11. TCRdb passed the 5' RACE reads through MiXCR, listing each CDR3 protein once. Here the sample spans over 200,000 distinct CDR3 sequences, around a tenth being singletons. This clonotype was seen many times. The clonotype comes from a woman aged 18-29 years in good health. Sequencing was performed on memory (CD45RO+) T cells sorted from blood. The chain recombines TRBV19 with TRBJ1-2, with 9 nucleotides matching TRBD1. The DNA for the CDR3 is TGTGCCAGTACCCTCCGGGACAGGGAATACGGCTACACCTTC. Encoded protein: CASTLRDREYGYTF.